This T cell receptor (beta chain) was profiled in a study of cytomegalovirus exposure and HLA in healthy donors (dated by TCRdb to about 2017). Turning to the overall study: In an earlier analysis of some 550 of the donors, 276 Gb of sequence data and 90 million to 130 million unique TCR beta sequences from 180 million or so T cells were reported. Of the approximately 400 genotyped donors, approximately 80% fell in the genetic ancestry cluster associated with self-reported Caucasian donors. A later analysis re-analyzed previously published TCR beta repertoires from 660 or so donors and added high-resolution HLA genotyping to study TCR occurrence patterns. The study aimed to test whether cataloging public T cell receptors could reveal signatures of past pathogen exposure. About five DR-DQ haplotypes were handled as single units for association and clustering because linkage in the cohort was strong. Along with the approximately 700-subject first cohort, a separate validation cohort of approximately 110 different subjects was used. On average, roughly 250,000 unique TCR beta nucleotide sequences were sequenced per donor among 398 genotyped donors of the cohort, with roughly 18% of those sequences being non-productive. Roughly 300 gigabases of sequencing data and 75 million to 85 million unique TCR sequences made up an early release that covered fewer than 650 HLA-typed donors. The later analysis used no new phenotypic data to find candidate immune exposures, relying instead on TCR beta sequences and their occurrence across donors. To predict cytomegalovirus infection status, the study brought together high-throughput TCR immunosequencing, statistical association of individual TCRs with disease status, and machine learning. HLA typing covered class I and class II loci at four-digit resolution. Typing coverage varied by locus: roughly 629-640 donors for A, B, C, DRB1 and DQB1; under 550 for DQA1; about 600 for DPA1; fewer than 480 for DPB1. In a later genetic analysis, genome-wide SNP genotypes for about 55% of the roughly 700 donors were used, and that subset was treated as a discovery cohort. Donor age, sex, ethnicity and CMV serostatus were collected together with the repertoire data. All discovery cohort repertoires had been generated on a single sequencing platform. The study profiled the T cell repertoires of around 700 subjects by immunosequencing and related them to cytomegalovirus serostatus. An earlier analysis of approximately 640 of the donors applied high-throughput TCR beta sequencing to assess whether each TCR beta V gene segment acted as functional or pseudogenic. What the work shows at the level of the full study, not this receptor alone: Cytomegalovirus status was reported to be diagnosed by the classifier with high specificity and sensitivity in both the original and validation cohorts. Strong co-occurrence of HLA alleles, especially DR and DQ, made assigning TCR associations to individual alleles difficult. It was suggested by the authors that the approach could potentially be generalized to other disease states and immunological phenotypes. In an earlier analysis of roughly 560 of the donors, most TCR beta V segments were observed in productive rearrangements about 87% or about 30% of the time, broadly matching IMGT annotations. V-gene and J-gene trimming of TCR beta chains was associated with a missense DCLRE1C variant in a later genetic analysis, and the association was replicated in an independent cohort. In this cohort, only TCR beta chains were sequenced, and detectable features were limited by the absence of alpha or paired-chain data. According to a later analysis, most CMV-associated TCR beta chains appeared to be HLA-restricted, and the HLA associations seemed to be driven largely by CMV exposure. Immune exposure information for the cohort was limited to CMV serostatus. Because HLA typing was missing for some donors at each locus, association tests included only the typed subset. According to a later analysis, TCR association rates differed among HLA loci, with DRB1 alleles showing the most associated TCRs and HLA-C alleles showing the fewest. A total of 150 or so TCR beta chains were listed by the study as associated with cytomegalovirus. The sequencing pipeline was judged likely to have produced a cluster of highly shared sequence variants as a technical artifact. In vitro tests confirmed that a few of the cytomegalovirus-associated TCR beta chains recognize cytomegalovirus antigens. While some public TCRs were present in many individuals, most TCR sequences turned up only very rarely across donors. Sequencing depth was assumed to be roughly uniform across donors in the presence/absence analyses, though that assumption may not hold. About 17 rarely observed V segments, including chromosome 9 orphons, were excluded from the earlier analysis of approximately 600 of the donors because counts were too low. Correlated functional status among segregating V segments might reflect linkage disequilibrium, but an unknown experimental factor could not be ruled out. Some IMGT-functional V segments, including TRBV6-2 and TRBV6-3, could not be distinguished by the 87-base-pair reads and were therefore excluded. In a later analysis, several top co-occurrence clusters were reported to appear linked to parvovirus B19, influenza, CMV and Epstein-Barr virus. According to a later genetic analysis, donors in an Asian-associated ancestry cluster had fewer N-insertions in productive TCRs than the roughly 660-donor mean. A later analysis associated 16,951 TCR beta sequences with specific HLA alleles at a false discovery rate of 0.05. A later analysis found that HLA-associated TCR beta chains were more clonally expanded and had lower generation probabilities than equally common non-associated chains. A further reported finding was that TCR beta sequences accurately predicted the HLA-A and HLA-B alleles for most subjects in the first cohort.

Of note for this clone: This clone's antigen is unknown. Qualities for individual bases were not recorded, and no much larger clone is one base off.

The library was made by the immunoSEQ multiplex PCR assay. For the multiplex PCR, a mixture combining 60 forward primers for TCR Vbeta segments and 13 reverse primers for TCR Jbeta segments was used. The CDR3 region of rearranged TCR beta genes was amplified from genomic DNA by a multiplex PCR assay. The amplified TCR beta libraries were sequenced on the Illumina HiSeq System as 87-base-pair reads. Per the authors' processing: Across the 700 or so repertoires, a later analysis counted roughly 84 million unique TCR beta chains, approximately 10 million of which were shared by at least two donors. Raw reads were error-corrected and collapsed into unique sequences with a nearest-neighbor algorithm that merged closely related sequences to remove PCR and sequencing errors. To assign V, D and J gene segments, CDR3 sequences were aligned to IMGT reference sequences. For a sequence to be retained, at least a six-nucleotide match to both a V gene segment and a J gene segment was required. Rearrangements were called productive when the CDR3 lacked stop codons and stayed in frame with V and J; all others were non-productive. CDR3 was defined by IMGT convention, running from the second conserved V-encoded cysteine to the conserved J-encoded phenylalanine. The earlier analysis of roughly 590 of the donors excluded sequences that lacked an unambiguous match to a single V gene segment. In an earlier analysis of 587 of the donors, V segments were called functional above 56.7% productive rearrangements and were called segregating when the between-donor standard deviation exceeded 5%. A statistical classification framework was built to diagnose cytomegalovirus status from the catalog of TCR beta chain sequences. In a later analysis, TCR nucleotide sequences were compared against IMGT/GENE-DB human TR gene sequences so that V and J genes could be assigned. In a later analysis, CDR3 sequences and most-parsimonious VDJ recombination scenarios were assigned using the TCRdist pipeline. In a later analysis, every TCR beta chain was defined by the combination of its CDR3 amino acid sequence and its V-gene family, and reads without a unique V-gene family were dropped. As a way to deal with suspected cross-contamination and a sequencing artifact, a later analysis dropped approximately 590 nucleotide sequences that were highly shared and had low generation probability. In a later analysis, a clonal expansion index for each public chain was calculated from normalized within-repertoire ranks of inferred template counts. A later analysis computed generation probabilities with a VDJ recombination model fitted to out-of-frame rearrangements, and checked the results against IGoR. A later analysis scored TCR-TCR, TCR-HLA and TCR-CMV co-occurrence with hypergeometric tests, applying a repertoire-size bias correction to TCR pairs. False discovery rates were estimated in a later analysis by permuting HLA or CMV assignments 20 times. In a later analysis, co-occurring TCRs were grouped with DBSCAN, and TCRdist sequence similarity was added when clustering was performed within HLA-allele-positive subsets. Co-occurrence clustering excluded repertoires with fewer than 30,000 or more than 120,000 public chains, plus five with anomalous nucleotide sharing. In TCRdb, the immuneACCESS table is reduced to in-frame sequences with V and J assigned. These tables do not hold every clone; where another copy was compared, an unresolved V gene accounts for under half, and the others remain unexplained. Clonal size and the V and J genes are those of that table, whereas D and trimming came from the DNA. The sample includes roughly 200,000 clones, with around 81% observed a single time. The top ten clonotypes cover about 1.9% of the sample.

The cohort was made up of approximately 670 healthy bone marrow donors. All cohort members were sampled while nominally healthy, although unrecorded immune exposures were likely present. The donor was CMV seronegative and was included in the group of about 400 seronegative cohort members. A peripheral blood sample was collected from each donor, and TCR beta sequencing was performed on peripheral blood mononuclear cells. Genomic DNA extraction from the blood cell samples was performed with the Qiagen DNeasy Blood Extraction Kit. Clipping removes 0 bases from V and 4 bases from J, with 2 as the unmatched junction base count. The germline V gene provides CDR1 SGDLS and CDR2 YYNGEE. The CDR3 sequence holds 15 residues, the cysteine and phenylalanine included. Only CDR3 DNA is held: 45 bases, read in frame from base 1.

The sample taken for sequencing was PBMCs. This clonotype originated in a man aged 25-45 years in good health and CMV-seronegative. The chain is assembled from TRBV9 and TRBJ1-5, and TRBD1 matches 9 of the central bases. The nucleotide sequence reads as follows: TGTGCCAGCAGCGTAGAGGGGACAGGGAATCAGCCCCAGCATTTT. Its translation is CASSVEGTGNQPQHF.